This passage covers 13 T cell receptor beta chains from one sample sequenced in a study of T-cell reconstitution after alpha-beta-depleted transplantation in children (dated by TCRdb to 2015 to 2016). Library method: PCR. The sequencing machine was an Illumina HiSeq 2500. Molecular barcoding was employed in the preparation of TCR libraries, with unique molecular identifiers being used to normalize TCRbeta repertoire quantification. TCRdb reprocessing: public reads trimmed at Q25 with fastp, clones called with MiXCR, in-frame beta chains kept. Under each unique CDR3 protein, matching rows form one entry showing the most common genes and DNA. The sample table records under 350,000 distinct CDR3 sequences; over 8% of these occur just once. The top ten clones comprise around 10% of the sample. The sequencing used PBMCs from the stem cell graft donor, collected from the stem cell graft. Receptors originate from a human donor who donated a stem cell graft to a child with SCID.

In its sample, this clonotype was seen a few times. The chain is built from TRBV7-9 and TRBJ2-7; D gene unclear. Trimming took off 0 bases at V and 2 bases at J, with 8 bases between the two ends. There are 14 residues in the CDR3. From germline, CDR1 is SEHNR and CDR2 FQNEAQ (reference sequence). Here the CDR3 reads CASSLAQRPYEQYF. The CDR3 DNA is TGTGCCAGCAGCTTAGCACAGCGACCCTACGAGCAGTACTTC. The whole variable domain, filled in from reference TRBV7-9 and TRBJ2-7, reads DTGVSQNPRHKITKRGQNVTFRCDPISEHNRLYWYRQTLGQGPEFLTYFQNEAQLEKSRLLSDRFSAERPKGSFSTLEIQRTEQGDSAMYLCASSLAQRPYEQYFGPGTRLTVT.

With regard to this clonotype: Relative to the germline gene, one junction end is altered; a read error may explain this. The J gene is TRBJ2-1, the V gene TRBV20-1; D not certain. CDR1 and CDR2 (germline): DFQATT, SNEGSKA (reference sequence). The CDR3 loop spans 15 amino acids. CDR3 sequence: CCATDFLSSYNEQFF. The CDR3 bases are TGCTGTGCTACAGACTTTCTTAGCTCCTACAATGAGCAGTTCTTC.

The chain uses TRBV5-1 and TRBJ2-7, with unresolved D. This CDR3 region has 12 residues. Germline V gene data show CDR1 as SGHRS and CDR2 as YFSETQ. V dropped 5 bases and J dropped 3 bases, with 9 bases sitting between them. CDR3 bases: TGCGCCAGCAGGTCGGACGACTACGAGCAGTACTTC. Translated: CASRSDDYEQYF.

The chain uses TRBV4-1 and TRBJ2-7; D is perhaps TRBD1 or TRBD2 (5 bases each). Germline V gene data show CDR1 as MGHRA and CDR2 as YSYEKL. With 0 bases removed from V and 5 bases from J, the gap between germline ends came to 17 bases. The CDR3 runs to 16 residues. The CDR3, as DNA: TGCGCCAGCAGCCAAGAGTCAGGGACCCAAGGCCACGAGCAGTACTTC. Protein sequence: CASSQESGTQGHEQYF.

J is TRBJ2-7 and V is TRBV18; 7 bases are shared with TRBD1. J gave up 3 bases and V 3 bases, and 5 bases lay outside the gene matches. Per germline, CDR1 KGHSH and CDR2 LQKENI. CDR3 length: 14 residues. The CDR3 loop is CASSPGTDHYEQYF. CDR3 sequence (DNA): TGTGCCAGCTCACCGGGGACAGACCACTACGAGCAGTACTTC.

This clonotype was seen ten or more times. Here the CDR3 DNA reads TGCAGCGTTCTGGGGAAAGAGAGCACAGATACGCAGTATTTT. Protein sequence: CSVLGKESTDTQYF. The chain combines TRBV29-1 with TRBJ2-3; unclear D gene. Looked up from germline, CDR1 is SQVTM and CDR2 is ANQGSEA. This CDR3 has 14 amino acids. Trimming cost V 5 bases and J 0 bases, with 12 bases left between them.

CDR3 residues: CASSSDLTKNIQYF. DNA of the CDR3: TGTGCCAGCAGCTCGGACCTCACCAAAAACATTCAGTACTTC. The rearrangement uses TRBV7-9 and TRBJ2-4; D uncertain. Germline V gene data show CDR1 as SEHNR and CDR2 as FQNEAQ (reference sequence). The V and J ends lost 4 bases and 2 bases respectively, with 9 bases between them. CDR3 length: 14 residues. The whole variable domain, filled in from reference TRBV7-9 and TRBJ2-4, reads DTGVSQNPRHKITKRGQNVTFRCDPISEHNRLYWYRQTLGQGPEFLTYFQNEAQLEKSRLLSDRFSAERPKGSFSTLEIQRTEQGDSAMYLCASSSDLTKNIQYFGAGTRLSVL.

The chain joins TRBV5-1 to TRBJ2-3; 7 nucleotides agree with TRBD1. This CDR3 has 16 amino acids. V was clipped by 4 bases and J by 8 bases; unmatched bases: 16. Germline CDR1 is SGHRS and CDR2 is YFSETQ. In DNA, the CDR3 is TGCGCCAGCAGCGAATTACAGGGGTCCGGAGCAGCTACGCAGTATTTT. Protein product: CASSELQGSGAATQYF.

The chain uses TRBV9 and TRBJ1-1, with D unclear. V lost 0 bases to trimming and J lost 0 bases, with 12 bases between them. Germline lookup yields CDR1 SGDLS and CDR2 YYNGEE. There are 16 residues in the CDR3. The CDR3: CASSVVQNEMNTEAFF. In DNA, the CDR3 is TGTGCCAGCAGCGTAGTTCAGAATGAGATGAACACTGAAGCTTTCTTT.

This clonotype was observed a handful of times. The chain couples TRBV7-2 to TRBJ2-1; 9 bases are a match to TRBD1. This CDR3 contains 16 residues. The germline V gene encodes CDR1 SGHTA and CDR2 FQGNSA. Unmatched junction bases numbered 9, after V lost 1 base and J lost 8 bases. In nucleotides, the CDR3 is TGTGCCAGCAGCTTAGACCCCGGGACAGGGCCTTATGAGCAGTTCTTC. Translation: CASSLDPGTGPYEQFF.

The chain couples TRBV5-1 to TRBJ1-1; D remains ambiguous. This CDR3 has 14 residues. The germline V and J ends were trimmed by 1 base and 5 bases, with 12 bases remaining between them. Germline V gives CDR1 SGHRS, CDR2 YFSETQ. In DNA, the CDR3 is TGCGCCAGCAGCTTGCCGGGCACGCTTACTGAAGCTTTCTTT. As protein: CASSLPGTLTEAFF.

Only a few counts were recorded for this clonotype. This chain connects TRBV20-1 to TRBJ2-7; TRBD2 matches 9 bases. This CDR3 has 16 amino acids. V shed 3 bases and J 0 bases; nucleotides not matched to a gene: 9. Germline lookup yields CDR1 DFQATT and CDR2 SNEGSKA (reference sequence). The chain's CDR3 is CSARRIAGDSSYEQYF. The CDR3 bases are TGCAGTGCTAGGAGAATAGCGGGGGACTCCTCCTACGAGCAGTACTTC.

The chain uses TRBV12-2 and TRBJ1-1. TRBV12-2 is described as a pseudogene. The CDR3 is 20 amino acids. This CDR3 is CASRFHNLPVVNQGSTEAFF. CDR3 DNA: TGTGCAAGTCGCTTTCATAATCTGCCAGTGGTAAATCAGGGAAGCACTGAAGCTTTCTTT.